Listed here are 15 T cell receptor beta chains from one sample, sequenced in a study of T-cell memory formation after mild COVID-19. In TCRdb, the 5' RACE reads were re-called with MiXCR into one record per CDR3 protein. The sample lists 200,000 to 300,000 distinct CDR3 sequences; 8% to 9.5% were seen once. Sequences were obtained from PBMCs or a T cell subset sorted from them (not recorded which). These receptors came from a man between 18 and 35 years old who had mild COVID-19 (a few samples of this study predate the infection). Cell type and time point are not known.

This clonotype was seen more than once but under ten times. The V call is TRBV12-3 or TRBV12-4, the J call TRBJ2-7; D is possibly TRBD1 (6 bases). Trimming removed 3 bases from V and 3 bases from J, with 9 bases in between. The CDR3 consists of 13 residues. CDR3 coding DNA: TGTGCCAGCAGTTTCGGACAGATCTACGAGCAGTACGTC. This gives the protein CASSFGQIYEQYV.

The chain employs TRBV12-3 or TRBV12-4 and TRBJ1-5, with 7 bases identical to TRBD1. The V gene end was trimmed by 4 bases and the J gene end by 2 bases; junction bases not matched to a gene: 5. The CDR3 is made up of 15 amino acids. Here the CDR3 reads CASSSTGLGNQPQHF. DNA for the CDR3: TGTGCCAGCAGTTCGACAGGGCTTGGCAATCAGCCCCAGCATTTT.

This clonotype was observed a handful of times. The chain employs TRBV9 and TRBJ2-7, with 7 bases fitting TRBD2. V was clipped by 0 bases and J by 5 bases; unmatched bases: 2. The germline CDR1 and CDR2 sequences are SGDLS and YYNGEE. The CDR3 covers 13 residues. CDR3 protein: CASSVDGRDEQYF. The CDR3 bases are TGTGCCAGCAGCGTAGATGGGAGGGACGAGCAGTACTTC.

This clonotype was counted a few times. This sequence joins TRBV7-3 and TRBJ2-1, with 7 bases that match TRBD1. The CDR3 loop spans 16 amino acids. Looked up from germline, CDR1 is SGHTA and CDR2 is FQGTGA. The junction had 10 bases not matched to a gene; V was cut back by 5 bases and J by 3 bases. CDR3 nucleotides: TGTGCCAGCAGCGTGACAGGGTCCCCCTACTACAATGAGCAGTTCTTC. This translates into CASSVTGSPYYNEQFF.

This clonotype was seen a handful of times. The chain links TRBV5-1 to TRBJ2-2; 8 nucleotides align to TRBD1. This CDR3 is built from 17 residues. The germline V gene encodes CDR1 SGHRS and CDR2 YFSETQ. The trim removed 6 bases at V and 4 bases at J, leaving 14 bases unmatched. The CDR3 bases are TGCGCCAGCACCCCCTTCAACGGACAGGGAAGCACCGGGGAGCTGTTTTTT. Translated: CASTPFNGQGSTGELFF.

CDR3 protein: CASSDRSRTDTQYF. For the CDR3, the DNA is TGCGCCAGCAGCGATAGGTCTAGAACAGATACGCAGTATTTT. The rearrangement uses TRBV5-1 and TRBJ2-3; D is uncertain. CDR1 is SGHRS and CDR2 is YFSETQ in the germline V gene. CDR3 size: 14 residues. V lost 4 bases and J lost 3, with 12 bases in between.

The J gene is TRBJ2-2, the V gene TRBV12-3 or TRBV12-4, with D perhaps matching TRBD2 (6 bases). CDR3 size: 13 residues. The V end was cut by 4 bases, the J end by 5 bases, with 8 bases between. The CDR3 DNA reads TGTGCCAGCAGTTGGGGGGAAACCGGGGAGCTGTTTTTT. Its translation is CASSWGETGELFF.

This clonotype appeared many times. The J gene is TRBJ2-7, the V gene TRBV7-9; the D call may be TRBD1 or TRBD2 (6 bases each). The germline V gene has CDR1 SEHNR and CDR2 FQNEAQ (reference sequence). CDR3 length equals 14 residues. V lost 1 base, J lost 2 bases, and 9 bases lay in between. CDR3 residues: CASSLGGAAYEQYF. The CDR3 DNA reads as TGTGCCAGCAGCTTAGGGGGGGCCGCCTACGAGCAGTACTTC.

The rearrangement links TRBV5-1 to TRBJ2-2, with D perhaps being TRBD1 or TRBD2 (5 bases each). Germline V gene lookup returns CDR1 SGHRS and CDR2 YFSETQ. V lost 4 bases and J lost 5, with 12 bases in between. The CDR3 is 14 amino acids. The CDR3 loop reads CASSEPGRTGELFF. CDR3 nucleotides: TGCGCCAGCAGCGAACCGGGGCGAACCGGGGAGCTGTTTTTT.

This clonotype was seen repeatedly, ten times or more. This chain links TRBV4-2 with TRBJ1-1; D is unresolved. V was shortened by 0 bases and J by 1 base, with 9 bases between the two germline ends. The germline V gene has CDR1 LGHNA and CDR2 YNFKEQ. The CDR3 contains 15 residues. The CDR3: CASSQDRIQNTEAFF. Written as DNA, the CDR3 is TGTGCCAGCAGCCAAGATCGTATCCAGAACACTGAAGCTTTCTTT.

V usage is TRBV6-5 and J usage is TRBJ1-1; possible D gene TRBD1, 5 bases. The CDR3 runs to 15 residues. With 2 bases removed from V and 1 base from J, the gap between germline ends came to 11 bases. CDR1 is MNHEY and CDR2 is SVGAGI in the germline V gene. The CDR3 loop is CASSYVAQGNTEAFF. In DNA form, the CDR3 reads TGTGCCAGCAGTTACGTTGCCCAGGGGAACACTGAAGCTTTCTTT.

J is TRBJ1-1 and V is TRBV19; D is possibly TRBD1 (6 bases). CDR3 size: 19 residues. V gave up 5 bases and J gave up 1 base, with 26 bases separating them. Germline V gene data show CDR1 as LNHDA and CDR2 as SQIVND (reference sequence). DNA for the CDR3: TGTGCCAGTAGTGCCCGTGGTCTACGGGACAACTCCAGGAACACTGAAGCTTTCTTT. The encoded protein is CASSARGLRDNSRNTEAFF.

In its sample, this clonotype was seen many times. This chain joins TRBV7-2 and TRBJ2-7; D perhaps matches TRBD1 (5 bases). Trimming pared 5 bases from V and 0 bases from J, leaving 11 bases between. Germline loops: CDR1 SGHTA, CDR2 FQGNSA. There are 14 residues in the CDR3. CDR3: CASSPGRFSYEQYF. In DNA, the CDR3 is TGTGCCAGCAGCCCAGGGCGGTTCTCCTACGAGCAGTACTTC.

The J gene is TRBJ2-2, the V gene TRBV9; 7 bases are shared with TRBD1. This CDR3 spans 16 amino acids. Germline V lookup: CDR1 SGDLS, CDR2 YYNGEE. The junction had 7 bases not matched to a gene; V was cut back by 4 bases and J by 1 base. CDR3 loop: CASSFRDRMNTGELFF. CDR3 sequence (DNA): TGTGCCAGCAGCTTCCGGGACAGAATGAACACCGGGGAGCTGTTTTTT.

A few counts support this clonotype. CDR3 sequence: CASRKGGDRYEQYV. The CDR3 DNA follows: TGTGCCAGCAGGAAGGGGGGGGATCGATACGAGCAGTACGTC. V is TRBV6-1 and J is TRBJ2-7; weak D call: TRBD2 (7 bases). Between the trimmed V and J ends, which lost 6 bases and 4 bases, there was a span of 16 bases. From germline, CDR1 is MNHNS and CDR2 SASEGT. This CDR3 comprises 14 residues.